Following are 25 T cell receptor beta chains from one sample sequenced in a study of PD-1 blockade in classical Hodgkin lymphoma. TCRdb's copy holds only in-frame clones and misses some; the assay was immunoSEQ multiplex PCR. The sample records about 98,000 clones, just under 95% being singletons. Relapse was seen in all patients after autologous stem cell transplantation, and brentuximab vedotin exposure was variable. Sequenced here: peripheral blood mononuclear cells (PBMCs), sampled at baseline. Every receptor here comes from a human donor with classical Hodgkin lymphoma.

The rearrangement links TRBV4-2 to TRBJ2-6; perhaps TRBD2 as D (6 bases). V was pared by 4 bases and J by 4 bases, with 20 bases between. CDR3 length: 18 amino acids. The germline CDR1 and CDR2 sequences are LGHNA and YNFKEQ. CDR3 coding DNA: TGTGCCAGCAGCCCGTCGGCGGGACTCCTTCTCGGGGCCAACGTCCTGACTTTC. This encodes CASSPSAGLLLGANVLTF.

J is TRBJ2-6 and V is TRBV5-6; D is ambiguous. V shed 2 bases and J shed 7 bases, with 7 bases lying between them. Germline values: CDR1 SGHDT, CDR2 YYEEEE. The CDR3 length is 13 residues. CDR3 in amino acids: CASSLGIANVLTF. The CDR3 coding sequence is TGTGCCAGCAGCTTAGGGATTGCCAACGTCCTGACTTTC. Combining the CDR3 with reference TRBV5-6 and TRBJ2-6 gives the whole variable domain DAGVTQSPTHLIKTRGQQVTLRCSPKSGHDTVSWYQQALGQGPQFIFQYYEEEERQRGNFPDRFSGHQFPNYSSELNVNALLLGDSALYLCASSLGIANVLTFGAGSRLTVL.

V is TRBV19 and J is TRBJ2-1, with 12 nucleotides matching TRBD2. J lost 2 bases, V lost 6 bases, and 11 bases had no gene match. The CDR3 sequence is 18 residues long. Per the germline V gene, CDR1 is LNHDA and CDR2 is SQIVND (reference sequence). The CDR3 DNA reads TGTGCCAGTAGCCGTAGGACTAGCGGGGTGTCGGCCTACAATGAGCAGTTCTTC. Translating it yields CASSRRTSGVSAYNEQFF.

The rearrangement links TRBV6-4 to TRBJ1-2; tentatively, D is TRBD1 (5 bases). This CDR3 region has 13 residues. Trimming cost V 5 bases and J 4 bases, with 11 bases left between them. Per germline, CDR1 MRHNA and CDR2 SNTAGT. CDR3: CASSRGAGYGYTF. The CDR3 DNA is TGTGCCAGCAGTCGGGGCGCTGGCTATGGCTACACCTTC.

This sequence joins TRBV29-1 and TRBJ2-3; 8 nucleotides line up with TRBD1. The CDR3 spans 14 residues. The V and J ends lost 2 bases and 5 bases, in that order; junction bases with no gene match: 6. CDR1 and CDR2 from the germline V gene are SQVTM and ANQGSEA. The CDR3 DNA sequence: TGCAGCGTTGAACCGGGACAGGACTTAGATACGCAGTATTTT. Its translation is CSVEPGQDLDTQYF.

In nucleotides, the CDR3 is TGTGCCAGCAGCGTAGCCCCAGGGGGCGCCTACGAGCAGTACTTC. It encodes CASSVAPGGAYEQYF. J is TRBJ2-7 and V is TRBV9, with 8 bases that match TRBD1. Germline V gives CDR1 SGDLS, CDR2 YYNGEE. J was trimmed by 2 bases and V by 0 bases; bases with no gene match: 4. CDR3 length: 15 residues.

CDR3 in DNA: TGTGCCAGCAGTGAGCCCCCAACAGGGAGAGGGAATCAGCCCCAGCATTTT. This sequence encodes CASSEPPTGRGNQPQHF. The chain carries TRBV6-1 and TRBJ1-5, with a possible D match to TRBD1 (6 bases). Trimming pared 3 bases from V and 4 bases from J, leaving 19 bases between. The CDR3 length is 17 residues. Germline CDR1 reads MNHNS; CDR2 reads SASEGT.

The chain has TRBV11-2 and TRBJ2-7, with 8 bases lining up with TRBD1. V lost 4 bases and J lost 3; bases outside the gene matches: 11. The CDR3 sequence is 16 residues long. CDR1 is SGHAT and CDR2 is FQNNGV in the germline V gene. CDR3 residues: CASSWTHRGYYYEQYF. The CDR3 nucleotides are TGTGCCAGCAGCTGGACACACAGGGGGTACTACTACGAGCAGTACTTC.

The CDR3 DNA follows: TGTGCCAGCAGATTGGGTGCTTGGGGGGGCGAGCAGTACTTC. Translated: CASRLGAWGGEQYF. V is TRBV27 and J is TRBJ2-7; 7 bases map to TRBD2. V was pared by 6 bases and J by 6 bases, with 11 bases of the junction left unmatched. The CDR3 extends over 14 amino acids. Per the germline V gene, CDR1 is MNHEY and CDR2 is SMNVEV (reference sequence).

The chain recombines TRBV6-5 with TRBJ1-3; 11 positions agree with TRBD1. Germline V lookup: CDR1 MNHEY, CDR2 SVGAGI. The CDR3 contains 15 residues. Trimming at V came to 7 bases and at J to 3 bases, leaving 5 bases not matched to a gene. This CDR3 is CASTWTGGFGNTIYF. CDR3 nucleotides: TGTGCCAGCACCTGGACAGGGGGCTTTGGAAACACCATATATTTT.

This clone was detected only once. The junction shows a germline mismatch at one end, possibly a read error. The rearrangement links TRBV5-6 to TRBJ1-6; 7 bases are a match to TRBD1. The CDR3 is 12 amino acids. Germline values: CDR1 SGHDT, CDR2 YYEEEE. CDR3 protein: CASSVGPGQSDF. CDR3 bases: TGTGCCAGCAGCGTAGGACCGGGACAGAGCGACTTT.

The rearrangement links TRBV28 to TRBJ1-2; possible D gene TRBD1, 5 bases. Trimming removed 7 bases from V and 4 bases from J, with 19 bases in between. The length of the CDR3 is 15 residues. Germline V gene sequence: CDR1 MDHEN, CDR2 SYDVKM. The CDR3 loop is CASTESGGRSYGYTF. The CDR3 DNA is TGTGCCAGCACCGAGTCGGGGGGTCGTAGCTATGGCTACACCTTC.

The chain employs TRBV28 and TRBJ2-7; D could derive from TRBD1 or TRBD2 (6 bases each). The CDR3 covers 12 residues. Trimming cost V 3 bases and J 7 bases, with 10 bases left between them. Germline CDR1 is MDHEN and CDR2 is SYDVKM. As DNA, the CDR3 is TGTGCCAGCAGTTTCTTAGGGGGGGAGCAGTACTTC. It yields the protein CASSFLGGEQYF.

The rearrangement links TRBV28 to TRBJ1-2, with unresolved D. The germline V and J ends were trimmed by 3 bases and 10 bases, with 12 bases remaining between them. Germline V lookup: CDR1 MDHEN, CDR2 SYDVKM. This CDR3 has 12 amino acids. In DNA form, the CDR3 reads TGTGCCAGCAGTTTTAACACCTTCACCTACACCTTC. Its protein product is CASSFNTFTYTF.

This chain uses TRBV11-3 with TRBJ2-3; 7 positions match TRBD2. V lost 6 bases and J lost 5; bases outside the gene matches: 8. The CDR3 contains 14 residues. Germline V gene lookup returns CDR1 SGHNT and CDR2 YENEEA. As DNA, the CDR3 is TGTGCCAGCAGATCACGACTAGCAGGAGATACGCAGTATTTT. This sequence encodes CASRSRLAGDTQYF.

This sequence joins TRBV19 and TRBJ2-7; the D gene is possibly TRBD1 (6 bases). The CDR3 runs to 13 residues. Germline assignment: CDR1 LNHDA and CDR2 SQIVND (reference sequence). V dropped 4 bases and J dropped 5 bases, with 12 bases sitting between them. As DNA, the CDR3 is TGTGCCAGTAGTAGGCGCAGGGGCGACGAGCAGTACTTC. Translation: CASSRRRGDEQYF.

V is TRBV14 and J is TRBJ1-1; TRBD1 is a possible D gene (6 bases). V was cut by 4 bases and J by 7 bases, with 10 bases left in between. The CDR3 totals 12 residues. Germline CDR1 SGHDN, CDR2 FVKESK. In DNA form, the CDR3 reads TGTGCCAGCAGCCCCGGGGGGCTTGAAGCTTTCTTT. This codes for CASSPGGLEAFF.

J is TRBJ2-5 and V is TRBV5-1, with D perhaps matching TRBD2 (6 bases). Looked up from germline, CDR1 is SGHRS and CDR2 is YFSETQ. CDR3 size: 13 residues. V shed 7 bases and J shed 1 base, with 11 bases lying between them. The chain's CDR3 is CASGPGGQETQYF. In DNA, the CDR3 is TGCGCCAGCGGGCCCGGGGGCCAAGAGACCCAGTACTTC.

The genes are TRBV2 and TRBJ2-2; D is unresolved. The CDR3 contains 14 residues. The germline V gene encodes CDR1 SNHLY and CDR2 FYNNEI. Trimming stripped 4 bases from V and 7 bases from J, with 13 bases between. The CDR3 spells CASSAVAFIGELFF. In DNA form, the CDR3 reads TGTGCCAGCAGTGCGGTTGCTTTCATCGGGGAGCTGTTTTTT.

The chain couples TRBV5-1 to TRBJ2-3, with D perhaps matching TRBD1 (5 bases). CDR3 length: 12 residues. Germline V gene data show CDR1 as SGHRS and CDR2 as YFSETQ. V was trimmed by 4 bases and J by 6 bases, leaving 9 bases between them. For the CDR3, the DNA is TGCGCCAGCAGCGGGGCCGGGGATACGCAGTATTTT. Its protein product is CASSGAGDTQYF.

In its sample, this clone was seen once. The V call is TRBV11-2, the J call TRBJ1-1; D possibly corresponds to TRBD1 (5 bases). Trimming took 4 bases from V and 1 from J, leaving 16 bases between them. The CDR3 is 16 amino acids. Germline CDR1 is SGHAT and CDR2 is FQNNGV. The CDR3 DNA is TGTGCCAGCAGCTCCGAGTGGGGGTTGCGGAACACTGAAGCTTTCTTT. Its protein is CASSSEWGLRNTEAFF. Together with reference TRBV11-2 and TRBJ1-1, the CDR3 gives the full variable domain: EAGVAQSPRYKIIEKRQSVAFWCNPISGHATLYWYQQILGQGPKLLIQFQNNGVVDDSQLPKDRFSAERLKGVDSTLKIQPAKLEDSAVYLCASSSEWGLRNTEAFFGQGTRLTVV.

V usage is TRBV5-4 and J usage is TRBJ2-2; the match to TRBD1 covers 8 bases. The V segment lost 4 bases and the J segment 2 bases; nucleotides outside the gene matches: 4. Germline CDR1 is SGHNT and CDR2 is YYREEE (reference sequence). This CDR3 spans 15 amino acids. The DNA of the CDR3 is TGTGCCAGCAGCGGACAGGGACACAACACCGGGGAGCTGTTTTTT. Its protein is CASSGQGHNTGELFF.

The chain carries TRBV6-6 and TRBJ2-3, with TRBD1 matching 7 bases. The junction had 9 bases not matched to a gene; V was cut back by 3 bases and J by 3 bases. CDR3 length: 16 residues. Germline V gene sequence: CDR1 MNHNY, CDR2 SVGAGI (reference sequence). Here the CDR3 DNA reads TGTGCCAGCAGTTATAGTTGGGACAGAGTAACAGATACGCAGTATTTT. Translated, it gives CASSYSWDRVTDTQYF.

The count of this clone is one. The chain is built from TRBV6-5 and TRBJ2-1, with 9 bases aligning to TRBD2. V lost 7 bases to trimming and J lost 4 bases; unmatched junction nucleotides: 5. This CDR3 is built from 14 residues. Germline assignment: CDR1 MNHEY and CDR2 SVGAGI. The CDR3 sequence is CASKRLADYNEQFF. CDR3 bases: TGTGCCAGCAAGCGACTAGCGGATTACAATGAGCAGTTCTTC.

CDR3 in DNA: TGTGCCAGCAGTGGACGGTTTATGAACACTGAAGCTTTCTTT. Its protein is CASSGRFMNTEAFF. The chain recombines TRBV2 with TRBJ1-1; no firm D call. CDR1 SNHLY and CDR2 FYNNEI come from the germline V gene. Trimming left V 4 bases short and J 0 bases short, with 9 bases between. This CDR3 comprises 14 residues.